Here is one TCR beta chain with its context. Its antigen is not identified. These data come from a study of CD8 T cells in ankylosing spondylitis. V lost 1 base and J 5 bases, leaving 9 bases between the germline ends. The CDR3 sequence is 13 residues long. Germline lookup yields CDR1 SGHTA and CDR2 FQGNSA. MiXCR, applied by TCRdb to the 5' RACE reads, yields one record per CDR3 protein. The sample consists of more than 300,000 distinct CDR3 sequences, approximately 10% of them appearing once. General study points: CD8+ cells made up the disease-linked clones, which were relatively rare in peripheral blood. Seemingly distinctive of ankylosing spondylitis blood was a TCR beta motif formed by eight highly homologous variants.

The sample was blood, either unsorted or a sorted T cell fraction (not recorded which). This clonotype originated in a female donor with ankylosing spondylitis or in good health (not recorded which). This chain joins TRBV7-2 and TRBJ2-7; D not resolved. The CDR3 coding sequence is TGTGCCAGCAGCTTAGAGTTCGGGCACGAGCAGTACTTC. Its protein is CASSLEFGHEQYF.